This record covers a single T cell receptor (beta chain). Its target is unknown. A spike-in of synthetic TCR analog templates was added to each PCR. The repertoire was sequenced with immunoSEQ multiplex PCR; TCRdb's copy has only in-frame clones and lacks some. The profile shows more than 35,000 clones, around 82% of them singletons. The record originates from a study of PD-L1 blockade in urothelial cancer. Study background: Patients began atezolizumab, 1,200 mg intravenously every 3 weeks, in about 2014. Blood analysis was done at 3 weeks (second dose) and 6 weeks after treatment began.

Described time point: peripheral blood 6 weeks after treatment start. There are 14 residues in the CDR3. Trimming stripped 4 bases from V and 4 bases from J, with 11 bases between. Germline V gene lookup returns CDR1 SGHRS and CDR2 YFSETQ. Study-wide findings and caveats: In blood at 3 weeks, tumor-associated clones expanded more among patients with durable benefit.

The V and J genes are TRBV5-1 and TRBJ2-2, with D maybe TRBD2 (5 bases). The specimen was PBMCs, collected around atezolizumab (anti-PD-L1) treatment. The TCR was taken from a man in his 60s with urothelial cancer. CDR3 nucleotide sequence: TGCGCCAGCAGCCACCAAGGAGGCACCGGGGAGCTGTTTTTT. Translation gives CASSHQGGTGELFF.